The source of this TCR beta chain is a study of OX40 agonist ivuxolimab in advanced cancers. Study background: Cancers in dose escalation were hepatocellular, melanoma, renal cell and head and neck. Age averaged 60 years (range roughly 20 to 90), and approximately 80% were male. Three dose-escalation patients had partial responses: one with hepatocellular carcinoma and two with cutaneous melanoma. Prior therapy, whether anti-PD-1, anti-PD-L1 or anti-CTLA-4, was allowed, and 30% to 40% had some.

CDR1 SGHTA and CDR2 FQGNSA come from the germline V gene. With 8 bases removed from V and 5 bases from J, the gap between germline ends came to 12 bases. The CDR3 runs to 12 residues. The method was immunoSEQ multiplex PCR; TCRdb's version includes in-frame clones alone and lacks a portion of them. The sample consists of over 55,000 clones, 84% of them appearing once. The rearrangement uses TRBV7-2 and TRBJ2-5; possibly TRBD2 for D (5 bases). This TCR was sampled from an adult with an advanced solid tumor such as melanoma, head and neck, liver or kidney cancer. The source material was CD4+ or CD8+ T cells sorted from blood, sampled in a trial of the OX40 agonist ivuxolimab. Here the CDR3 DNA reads TGTGCCAGCTCACTGTGGGAGGAGACCCAGTACTTC. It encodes CASSLWEETQYF. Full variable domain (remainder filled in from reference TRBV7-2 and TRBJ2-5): GAGVSQSPSNKVTEKGKDVELRCDPISGHTALYWYRQSLGQGLEFLIYFQGNSAPDKSGLPSDRFSAERTGGSVSTLTIQRTQQEDSAVYLCASSLWEETQYFGPGTRLLVL.